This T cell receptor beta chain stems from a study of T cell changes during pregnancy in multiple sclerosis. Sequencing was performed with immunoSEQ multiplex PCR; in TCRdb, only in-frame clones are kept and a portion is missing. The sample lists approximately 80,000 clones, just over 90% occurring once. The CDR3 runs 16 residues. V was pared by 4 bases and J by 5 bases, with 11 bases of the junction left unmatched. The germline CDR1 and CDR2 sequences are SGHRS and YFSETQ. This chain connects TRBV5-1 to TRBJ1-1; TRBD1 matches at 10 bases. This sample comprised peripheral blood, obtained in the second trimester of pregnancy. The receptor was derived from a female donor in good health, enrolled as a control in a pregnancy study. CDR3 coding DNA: TGCGCCAGCAGCCTGGACAGGGGGGATCGCGGAACTGAAGCTTTCTTT. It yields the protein CASSLDRGDRGTEAFF.